This record concerns one T cell receptor (beta chain) sequence. Here immunoSEQ multiplex PCR was the method, and the copy in TCRdb shows in-frame clones only, minus some. The repertoire holds about 120,000 clones, with over 70% as singletons. The data derive from a study of blood T cell repertoires in COVID-19. Germline V lookup: CDR1 SGHVS, CDR2 FNYEAQ. This CDR3 has 19 residues. The V gene end was trimmed by 4 bases and the J gene end by 3 bases; junction bases not matched to a gene: 15. This clonotype was sampled from a woman in her seventies with acute or convalescent COVID-19. The V and J genes are TRBV7-6 and TRBJ2-5; 12 bases line up with TRBD2. Input material: peripheral blood. In nucleotides, the CDR3 is TGTGCCAGCAGCTGGACGAGGACTAGCGGGACCAGGGGGAAAGAGACCCAGTACTTC. Translating gives CASSWTRTSGTRGKETQYF. Full variable domain (missing parts from reference TRBV7-6 and TRBJ2-5): GAGVSQSPRYKVTKRGQDVALRCDPISGHVSLYWYRQALGQGPEFLTYFNYEAQQDKSGLPNDRFSAERPEGSISTLTIQRTEQRDSAMYRCASSWTRTSGTRGKETQYFGPGTRLLVL.